This T cell receptor beta chain was identified in a study of blood T cell repertoires in COVID-19. Recruited during active infection, patients (from Seattle) were subsequently followed longitudinally. In the original analysis: Amplified reference gene primers provided the basis for estimating nucleated cell counts. This table comes from immunoSEQ multiplex PCR, and its TCRdb copy is limited to in-frame clones, with some not included. V, J and clone size derive from that table, while D and trimming were established from the DNA sequence. The sample has about 170,000 clones, 70% to 90% seen once. V was shortened by 2 bases and J by 5 bases, with 12 bases between the two germline ends. This CDR3 has 14 amino acids. Per germline, CDR1 SGHNT and CDR2 YENEEA.

This chain links TRBV11-3 with TRBJ2-5; tentatively, D is TRBD2 (6 bases). This receptor was obtained from a woman aged 60 to 75 with COVID-19, enrolled during active disease. The specimen sequenced was peripheral blood. CDR3 bases: TGTGCCAGCAGCTTACGGGACTCGATGGAGACCCAGTACTTC. Its protein is CASSLRDSMETQYF.